This T cell receptor (beta chain) was identified in a study of chemoradiotherapy in HPV16-positive cancers. Study-wide context: A couple of HPV16-positive patients' cells yielded candidate HPV-specific clones and common motifs.

Trimming stripped 0 bases from V and 11 bases from J, with 16 bases between. In germline, CDR1 is LNHNV, CDR2 YYDKDF (reference sequence). The CDR3 has 14 residues. This clone was seen a handful of times. Antigen: not known. The assay was immunoSEQ multiplex PCR, and TCRdb's table has in-frame clones only and misses some. The sample holds about 32,000 clones, roughly 75% seen once. Study-level findings and limits: For HPV16-positive patients, expanding HPV-responsive T cells associated with longer recurrence-free survival. Functional assays defining HPV-specific T cells used only a couple of HPV16-positive patients.

This material consisted of blood, taken from a patient who underwent chemoradiotherapy. This chain joins TRBV15 and TRBJ1-1, with D unresolved. The TCR was taken from a human donor with HPV-associated anogenital cancer. For the CDR3, the DNA is TGTGCCACCAGCAGAGATGACGTGGAGGACGGGGCTTTCTTT. Residues: CATSRDDVEDGAFF.